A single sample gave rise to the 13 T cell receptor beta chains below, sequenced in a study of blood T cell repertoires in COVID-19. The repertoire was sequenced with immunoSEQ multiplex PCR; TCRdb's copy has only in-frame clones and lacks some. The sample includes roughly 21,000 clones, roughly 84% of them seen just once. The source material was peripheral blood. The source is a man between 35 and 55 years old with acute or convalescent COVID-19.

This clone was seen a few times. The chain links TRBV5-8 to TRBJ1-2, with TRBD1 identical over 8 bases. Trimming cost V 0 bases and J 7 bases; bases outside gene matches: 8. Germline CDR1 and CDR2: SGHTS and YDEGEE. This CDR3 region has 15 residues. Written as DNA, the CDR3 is TGTGCCAGCAGCTTGGGACAGGGGTGGTTTAGTGGCTACACCTTC. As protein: CASSLGQGWFSGYTF.

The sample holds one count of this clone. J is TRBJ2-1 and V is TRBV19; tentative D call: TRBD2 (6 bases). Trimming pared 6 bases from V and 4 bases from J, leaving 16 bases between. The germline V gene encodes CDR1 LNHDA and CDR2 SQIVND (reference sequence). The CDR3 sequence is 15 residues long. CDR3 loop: CASRISSVTYNEQFF. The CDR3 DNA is TGTGCCAGTAGGATATCTAGCGTCACTTACAATGAGCAGTTCTTC.

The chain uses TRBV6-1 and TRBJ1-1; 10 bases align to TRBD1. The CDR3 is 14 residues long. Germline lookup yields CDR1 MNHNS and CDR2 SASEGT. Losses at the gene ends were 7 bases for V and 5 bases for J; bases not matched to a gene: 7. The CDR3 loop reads CASKRQGAGTEAFF. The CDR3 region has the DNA TGTGCCAGCAAAAGACAGGGGGCAGGTACTGAAGCTTTCTTT.

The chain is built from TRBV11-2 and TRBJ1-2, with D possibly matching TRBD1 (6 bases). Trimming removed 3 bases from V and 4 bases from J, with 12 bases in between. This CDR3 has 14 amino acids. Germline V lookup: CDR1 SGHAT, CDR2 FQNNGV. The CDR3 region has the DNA TGTGCCAGCAGCTTCGGACAAGGGGGCTATGGCTACACCTTC. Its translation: CASSFGQGGYGYTF.

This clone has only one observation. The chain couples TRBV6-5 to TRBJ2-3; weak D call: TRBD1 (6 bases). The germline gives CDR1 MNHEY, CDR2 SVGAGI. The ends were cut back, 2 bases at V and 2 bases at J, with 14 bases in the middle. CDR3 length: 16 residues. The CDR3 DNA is TGTGCCAGCAGTTACCCCTGGACAGTTTCCACAGATACGCAGTATTTT. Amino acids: CASSYPWTVSTDTQYF.

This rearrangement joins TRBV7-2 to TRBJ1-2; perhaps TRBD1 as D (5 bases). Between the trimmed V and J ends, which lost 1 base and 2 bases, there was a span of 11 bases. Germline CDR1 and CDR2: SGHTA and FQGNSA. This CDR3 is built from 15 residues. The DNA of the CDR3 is TGTGCCAGCAGCTTAGTGGCAGGGAACAACTATGGCTACACCTTC. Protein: CASSLVAGNNYGYTF.

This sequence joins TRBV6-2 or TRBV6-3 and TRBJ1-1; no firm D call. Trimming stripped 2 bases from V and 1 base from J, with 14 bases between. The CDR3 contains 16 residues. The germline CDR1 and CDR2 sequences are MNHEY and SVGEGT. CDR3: CASSYPRTRENTEAFF. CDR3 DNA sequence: TGTGCCAGCAGTTACCCGAGAACGAGAGAGAACACTGAAGCTTTCTTT.

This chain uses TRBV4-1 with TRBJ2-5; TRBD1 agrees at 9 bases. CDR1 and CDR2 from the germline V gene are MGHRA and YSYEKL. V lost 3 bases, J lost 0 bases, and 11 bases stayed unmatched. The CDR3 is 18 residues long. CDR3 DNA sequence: TGCGCCAGCAGCCATAAAGGCCGGACAGGGGATAACCAAGAGACCCAGTACTTC. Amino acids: CASSHKGRTGDNQETQYF.

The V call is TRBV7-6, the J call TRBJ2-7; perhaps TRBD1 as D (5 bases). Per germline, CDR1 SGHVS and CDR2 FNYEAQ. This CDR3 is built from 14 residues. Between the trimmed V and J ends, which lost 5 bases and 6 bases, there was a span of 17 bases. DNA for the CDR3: TGTGCCAGCAGCCCAGACCTCAGGGATGGCGAGCAGTACTTC. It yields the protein CASSPDLRDGEQYF.

DNA for the CDR3: TGTGCCAGCAGCCAAGGACAGGGGGCGTTCTACGAGCAGTACTTC. It yields the protein CASSQGQGAFYEQYF. V and J are TRBV14 and TRBJ2-7, with 10 positions matching TRBD1. Trimming removed 1 base from V and 3 bases from J; junction bases left unmatched: 3. From germline, CDR1 is SGHDN and CDR2 FVKESK. This CDR3 has 15 amino acids.

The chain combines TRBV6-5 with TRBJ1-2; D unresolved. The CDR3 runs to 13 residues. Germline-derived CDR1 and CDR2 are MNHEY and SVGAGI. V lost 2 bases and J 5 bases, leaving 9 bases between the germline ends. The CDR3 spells CASSYQDSYGYTF. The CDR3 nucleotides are TGTGCCAGCAGTTACCAGGATTCGTATGGCTACACCTTC.

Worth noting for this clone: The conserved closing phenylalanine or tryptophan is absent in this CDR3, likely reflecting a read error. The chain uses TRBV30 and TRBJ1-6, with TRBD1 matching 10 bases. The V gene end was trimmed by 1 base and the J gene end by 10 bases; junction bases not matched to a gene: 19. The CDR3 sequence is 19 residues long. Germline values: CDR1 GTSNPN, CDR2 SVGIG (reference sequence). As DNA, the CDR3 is TGTGCCTGGAGTGCACCCGGGACAGGGGTATTCCGGGTTGGGTCACCCCTCCACCTT. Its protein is CAWSAPGTGVFRVGSPLHL.

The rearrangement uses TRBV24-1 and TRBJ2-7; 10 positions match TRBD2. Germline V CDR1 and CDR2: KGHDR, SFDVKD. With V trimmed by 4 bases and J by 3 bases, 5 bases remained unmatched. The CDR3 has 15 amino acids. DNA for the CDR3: TGTGCCACCAGTGACCCTAGCGGGAGAAGCTACGAGCAGTACTTC. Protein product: CATSDPSGRSYEQYF.